The 28 T cell receptor beta chains below all came from one sample that was sequenced in a study of blood T cell repertoires in COVID-19. Assay: immunoSEQ multiplex PCR; the TCRdb copy retains only in-frame clones and omits some. The data show approximately 250,000 clones, with roughly 85% seen just once and approximately 5.1% held by the top ten. Sequenced: peripheral blood. Receptors originate from a man aged 50 or older with COVID-19, enrolled during active disease.

The chain uses TRBV2 and TRBJ1-4; 9 nucleotides line up with TRBD1. The CDR3 runs 16 residues. With 6 bases clipped from V and 6 bases from J, the junction kept 11 bases outside the gene matches. Per germline, CDR1 SNHLY and CDR2 FYNNEI. The DNA for the CDR3 is TGTGCCAGCAGAAGGGGCACGGGACAGGGAGATGAAAAACTGTTTTTT. Translated, it gives CASRRGTGQGDEKLFF.

The CDR3 loop is CASSVGLAGIDTQYF. CDR3 coding DNA: TGCGCCAGCAGCGTGGGACTAGCGGGGATAGATACGCAGTATTTT. V usage is TRBV5-1 and J usage is TRBJ2-3; 13 nucleotides agree with TRBD2. The CDR3 runs 15 residues. V lost 4 bases to trimming and J lost 5 bases; unmatched junction nucleotides: 4. Per the germline V gene, CDR1 is SGHRS and CDR2 is YFSETQ.

The rearrangement uses TRBV19 and TRBJ1-5; D ambiguous. The V end lost 3 bases, the J end lost 9 bases, and 15 bases lay between the germline ends. The length of the CDR3 is 14 residues. Germline values: CDR1 LNHDA, CDR2 SQIVND (reference sequence). DNA of the CDR3: TGTGCCAGTAGTATCGGGGTCGAGGTTTGGCCCCAGCATTTT. Its protein product is CASSIGVEVWPQHF.

The DNA of the CDR3 is TGTGCCAGCAGCCCCCGGGACAGGGTGGCGAACACTGAAGCTTTCTTT. This encodes CASSPRDRVANTEAFF. This chain uses TRBV7-8 with TRBJ1-1, with 9 bases lining up with TRBD1. V shed 5 bases, J shed 1 base, and the junction held 8 bases outside the gene matches. The CDR3 runs 16 residues. CDR1 and CDR2 from the germline V gene are SGHVS and FQNEAQ.

The chain employs TRBV19 and TRBJ2-7, with 7 bases matching TRBD1. Germline V gene data show CDR1 as LNHDA and CDR2 as SQIVND (reference sequence). The junction had 7 bases not matched to a gene; V was cut back by 3 bases and J by 5 bases. The CDR3 spans 14 residues. Here the CDR3 DNA reads TGTGCCAGTAGTATTGGAAGGACAGGCCACGAGCAGTACTTC. This encodes CASSIGRTGHEQYF.

This sequence joins TRBV11-1 and TRBJ1-1, with D unresolved. The CDR3 contains 12 residues. V was trimmed by 1 base and J by 6 bases, leaving 6 bases between them. Germline V gives CDR1 SGHAT, CDR2 FQDESV (reference sequence). The CDR3 coding sequence is TGTGCCAGCAGCTTAGTGGCCTCTGAAGCTTTCTTT. It is translated as CASSLVASEAFF.

This clone showed up just once. The CDR3 is CASSYRVYEQYF. The CDR3 nucleotides read TGTGCCAGCAGTTATAGAGTCTACGAGCAGTACTTC. This chain joins TRBV6-2 or TRBV6-3 and TRBJ2-7; no definite D call. The CDR3 is 12 amino acids. The germline V gene encodes CDR1 MNHEY and CDR2 SVGEGT. V shed 3 bases and J shed 3 bases, with 6 bases lying between them.

This clone was counted between two and nine times. The gene calls are TRBV14 and TRBJ2-1; TRBD2 matches 7 bases. CDR1 is SGHDN and CDR2 is FVKESK in the germline V gene. This CDR3 has 15 amino acids. V lost 5 bases and J lost 9; bases outside the gene matches: 13. CDR3 sequence (DNA): TGTGCCAGCAGCTCAACGGCTAGCGGCTCTCCTGAGCAGTTCTTC. Translation: CASSSTASGSPEQFF.

By proportion, this clone is medium-sized. The CDR3 sequence: CATSSPWAYGEQYF. In nucleotides, the CDR3 is TGTGCCACCAGCAGTCCCTGGGCTTATGGGGAGCAGTACTTC. The gene calls are TRBV15 and TRBJ2-7; D is undetermined. Per the germline V gene, CDR1 is LNHNV and CDR2 is YYDKDF (reference sequence). CDR3 length: 14 amino acids. Trimming pared 3 bases from V and 7 bases from J, leaving 16 bases between.

This sequence joins TRBV5-1 and TRBJ2-1; D perhaps matches TRBD2 (7 bases). V was clipped by 2 bases and J by 9 bases, with 18 bases between them. CDR1 SGHRS and CDR2 YFSETQ come from the germline V gene. The CDR3 is 15 amino acids. The chain's CDR3 is CASSFGGGASIEQFF. CDR3 coding DNA: TGCGCCAGCAGCTTTGGAGGGGGGGCCTCTATTGAGCAGTTCTTC.

The chain links TRBV9 to TRBJ2-7; 7 bases are a match to TRBD1. Unmatched junction bases numbered 7, after V lost 4 bases and J lost 6 bases. In germline, CDR1 is SGDLS, CDR2 YYNGEE. This CDR3 comprises 13 residues. The CDR3 DNA is TGTGCCAGCAGCTACAGACAGGGATCCGAGCAGTACTTC. Its translation: CASSYRQGSEQYF.

This chain connects TRBV7-2 to TRBJ2-7, with 8 nucleotides matching TRBD2. The CDR3 length is 15 residues. Losses at the gene ends were 1 base for V and 2 bases for J; bases not matched to a gene: 4. CDR1 is SGHTA, CDR2 FQGNSA, per germline. The CDR3 sequence is CASSLEGRGAYEQYF. CDR3 DNA sequence: TGTGCCAGCAGCTTAGAGGGGCGGGGGGCCTACGAGCAGTACTTC.

This chain connects TRBV12-3 or TRBV12-4 to TRBJ2-3; weak D call: TRBD2 (6 bases). The CDR3 loop spans 13 amino acids. V was cut by 2 bases and J by 6 bases, with 9 bases left in between. The CDR3 region has the DNA TGTGCCAGCAGTTTATTGACTAGTGATACGCAGTATTTT. This codes for CASSLLTSDTQYF.

This rearrangement joins TRBV7-9 to TRBJ2-7, with TRBD2 matching 7 bases. The trim removed 2 bases at V and 5 bases at J, leaving 9 bases unmatched. Germline CDR1 SEHNR, CDR2 FQNEAQ (reference sequence). This CDR3 is built from 15 residues. CDR3 nucleotide sequence: TGTGCCAGCAGCTTACGGGGAGGGGTAGGTAACGAGCAGTACTTC. This translates into CASSLRGGVGNEQYF.

The V call is TRBV19, the J call TRBJ2-4; 8 nucleotides line up with TRBD1. Germline V gene lookup returns CDR1 LNHDA and CDR2 SQIVND (reference sequence). V lost 6 bases to trimming and J lost 8 bases; unmatched junction nucleotides: 9. The CDR3 runs 14 residues. The CDR3 spells CASSTNRGFDIQYF. Here the CDR3 DNA reads TGTGCCAGTAGCACCAACAGGGGGTTCGACATTCAGTACTTC.

The chain uses TRBV9 and TRBJ1-6; no clear D. The CDR3 extends over 14 amino acids. Germline assignment: CDR1 SGDLS and CDR2 YYNGEE. Trimming took 0 bases from V and 10 from J, leaving 11 bases between them. In nucleotides, the CDR3 is TGTGCCAGCAGCGTAGTTGGGTTCGGGTCACCCCTCCACTTT. It specifies CASSVVGFGSPLHF.

A few counts support this clone. Other DNA variants within this sample encode the same CDR3. V usage is TRBV9 and J usage is TRBJ2-1, with 9 bases aligning to TRBD2. This CDR3 spans 16 amino acids. Trimming took 0 bases from V and 7 from J; bases not matched to a gene: 8. Germline CDR1 SGDLS, CDR2 YYNGEE. CDR3 region: CASSVGGGGVGNEQFF. DNA for the CDR3: TGTGCCAGCAGCGTAGGTGGCGGGGGGGTCGGGAATGAGCAGTTCTTC.

The chain joins TRBV6-5 to TRBJ1-5; 9 bases fit TRBD1. V dropped 6 bases and J dropped 5; count of bases not matched to a gene: 5. Germline V gene lookup returns CDR1 MNHEY and CDR2 SVGAGI. The CDR3 totals 14 residues. The CDR3 region is CASSQDRGDQPQHF. The CDR3 nucleotides are TGTGCCAGCAGCCAAGACAGGGGGGATCAGCCCCAGCATTTT.

The rearrangement uses TRBV7-9 and TRBJ1-2; no clear D. V shed 5 bases and J shed 3 bases, with 13 bases lying between them. The CDR3 is 14 amino acids. The germline gives CDR1 SEHNR, CDR2 FQNEAQ (reference sequence). In nucleotides, the CDR3 is TGTGCCAGCAGCGCCGGGTCCTCCGACTATGGCTACACCTTC. This encodes CASSAGSSDYGYTF. Combining the CDR3 with reference TRBV7-9 and TRBJ1-2 gives the whole variable domain DTGVSQNPRHKITKRGQNVTFRCDPISEHNRLYWYRQTLGQGPEFLTYFQNEAQLEKSRLLSDRFSAERPKGSFSTLEIQRTEQGDSAMYLCASSAGSSDYGYTFGSGTRLTVV.

CDR3 DNA: TGTGCCAGCAGCTTGGTGGGGACAGGGCACTATGGCTACACCTTC. This codes for CASSLVGTGHYGYTF. The rearrangement links TRBV5-4 to TRBJ1-2; 9 bases line up with TRBD1. The CDR3 is 15 amino acids. CDR1 and CDR2 (germline): SGHNT, YYREEE (reference sequence). Trimming took 0 bases from V and 3 from J; bases not matched to a gene: 3. The full variable domain, its missing parts supplied by reference TRBV5-4 and TRBJ1-2, is ETGVTQSPTHLIKTRGQQVTLRCSSQSGHNTVSWYQQALGQGPQFIFQYYREEENGRGNFPPRFSGLQFPNYSSELNVNALELDDSALYLCASSLVGTGHYGYTFGSGTRLTVV.

The sample holds one count of this clone. The chain employs TRBV27 and TRBJ2-7, with 8 bases matching TRBD2. Trimming cost V 7 bases and J 9 bases; bases outside gene matches: 8. The CDR3 is 12 residues long. The germline gives CDR1 MNHEY, CDR2 SMNVEV (reference sequence). CDR3 nucleotides: TGTGCCAGCAACACCGGGGGGGGTGTGCAGTACTTC. Amino acids: CASNTGGGVQYF.

The chain combines TRBV6-1 with TRBJ1-2, with 10 bases that match TRBD1. The CDR3 is 13 amino acids. The V and J ends lost 3 bases and 7 bases, in that order; junction bases with no gene match: 2. The germline CDR1 and CDR2 sequences are MNHNS and SASEGT. CDR3 DNA sequence: TGTGCCAGCAGTGAGGGACAGGGGATTGGCTACACCTTC. Residues: CASSEGQGIGYTF.

The chain joins TRBV3-1 (or the pseudogene TRBV3-2) to TRBJ2-5; D is possibly TRBD2 (5 bases). V lost 6 bases to trimming and J lost 2 bases, with 13 bases between them. Germline lookup yields CDR1 LGHDT and CDR2 YNNKEL (reference sequence). The CDR3 has 14 amino acids. The chain's CDR3 is CASRFSGHQETQYF. The CDR3 coding sequence is TGTGCCAGCAGGTTCAGCGGCCATCAAGAGACCCAGTACTTC.

This clone has just one count. CDR3 protein: CASSESGQYGYTF. CDR3 coding DNA: TGTGCCAGCAGTGAATCGGGACAGTATGGCTACACCTTC. The chain combines TRBV25-1 with TRBJ1-2; 7 bases match TRBD1. This CDR3 contains 13 residues. V lost 1 base and J lost 5; bases outside the gene matches: 1. Germline-derived CDR1 and CDR2 are MGHDK and SYGVNS.

This clone has a single count. This rearrangement joins TRBV3-1 (or the pseudogene TRBV3-2) to TRBJ1-4, with a weak D call TRBD1 (5 bases). Per the germline V gene, CDR1 is LGHDT and CDR2 is YNNKEL (reference sequence). Trimming removed 1 base at V and 8 bases at J, with 11 bases between. This CDR3 comprises 14 residues. This CDR3 is CASSQGQAGEKLFF. For the CDR3, the DNA is TGTGCCAGCAGCCAAGGACAAGCAGGGGAAAAACTGTTTTTT.

This chain connects TRBV5-1 to TRBJ1-1; TRBD1 matches 7 bases. The germline V gene encodes CDR1 SGHRS and CDR2 YFSETQ. The length of the CDR3 is 14 residues. V was pared by 3 bases and J by 1 base, with 3 bases of the junction left unmatched. In DNA form, the CDR3 reads TGCGCCAGCAGCTCGGGACAGCCGAACACTGAAGCTTTCTTT. It codes for CASSSGQPNTEAFF.

The chain carries TRBV5-1 and TRBJ2-7; D ambiguous. Germline CDR1 SGHRS, CDR2 YFSETQ. The CDR3 is made up of 13 amino acids. Trimming stripped 1 base from V and 3 bases from J, with 8 bases between. CDR3 region: CASSLQRGYEQYF. The DNA for the CDR3 is TGCGCCAGCAGCTTGCAGCGCGGCTACGAGCAGTACTTC.

This sequence joins TRBV27 and TRBJ1-1, with a possible D match to TRBD1 (5 bases). The CDR3 has 14 amino acids. The V gene lost 5 bases and the J gene lost 2 bases, with 12 bases spanning the gap. Germline CDR1 MNHEY, CDR2 SMNVEV (reference sequence). The CDR3 DNA is TGTGCCAGCAGTCCCTGGGGGGTCAACACTGAAGCTTTCTTT. Translating it yields CASSPWGVNTEAFF.